This T cell receptor (beta chain) was recovered during a study of control samples from healthy donors and cancer patients. Profiled with immunoSEQ multiplex PCR; TCRdb holds only in-frame clones, not every one. The data contain about 120,000 clones, about 87% of them singletons. Germline CDR1 SQVTM, CDR2 ANQGSEA. The CDR3 extends over 11 amino acids. The V end lost 1 base, the J end lost 7 bases, and 8 bases lay between the germline ends. The receptor comes from a man in his forties in good health. The V and J genes are TRBV29-1 and TRBJ2-7, with no clear D. Specimen: blood. The CDR3 DNA reads as TGCAGCGTTGAAGGTAGAAGTGAGCAGTACTTC. Residues: CSVEGRSEQYF.